The 21 T cell receptor beta chains below all came from one sample that was sequenced in a study of T-cell memory formation after mild COVID-19. TCRdb fed the 5' RACE reads into MiXCR, producing one record per CDR3 protein. The data hold about 290,000 distinct CDR3 sequences, with roughly 15% observed a single time. The sample consisted of PBMCs or a T cell subset sorted from them (not recorded which). These receptors originate from a man between 18 and 35 years old who had mild COVID-19 (a few samples of this study predate the infection). Cell type and time point are not known.

This clonotype appeared many times. The V call is TRBV5-1, the J call TRBJ2-1, with TRBD1 identical over 7 bases. This CDR3 is 14 amino acids long. Germline-derived CDR1 and CDR2 are SGHRS and YFSETQ. V trimming: 4 bases; J trimming: 9 bases; junction bases outside the gene matches: 10. CDR3 loop: CASSVGQLKGEQFF. CDR3 bases: TGCGCCAGCAGCGTGGGACAGCTCAAAGGTGAGCAGTTCTTC.

The chain links TRBV3-1 to TRBJ2-7; D remains unclear. Germline V gene data show CDR1 as LGHDT and CDR2 as YNNKEL (reference sequence). CDR3 length equals 14 residues. V lost 0 bases and J 5 bases, leaving 11 bases between the germline ends. CDR3 bases: TGTGCCAGCAGCCAAGAGTCAATAGTCGACGAGCAGTACTTC. This encodes CASSQESIVDEQYF.

The J gene is TRBJ2-1, the V gene TRBV2; a possible D gene is TRBD1 (6 bases). Trimming cost V 4 bases and J 5 bases, with 9 bases left between them. CDR1 is SNHLY, CDR2 FYNNEI, per germline. The CDR3 consists of 13 residues. The CDR3 sequence is CASSVQGNNEQFF. As DNA, the CDR3 is TGTGCCAGCAGTGTTCAGGGGAACAATGAGCAGTTCTTC.

The chain combines TRBV6-5 with TRBJ2-3, with 10 positions matching TRBD2. The CDR3 is made up of 15 amino acids. CDR1 MNHEY and CDR2 SVGAGI come from the germline V gene. J lost 3 bases, V lost 6 bases, and 6 bases had no gene match. This CDR3 reads CASSHSGGPTDTQYF. Written as DNA, the CDR3 is TGTGCCAGCAGCCATAGCGGGGGGCCAACAGATACGCAGTATTTT.

The chain joins TRBV25-1 to TRBJ2-7; TRBD1 matches at 9 bases. The junction had 8 bases not matched to a gene; V was cut back by 6 bases and J by 5 bases. This CDR3 has 14 amino acids. CDR1 is MGHDK and CDR2 is SYGVNS in the germline V gene. CDR3 residues: CASSLRDRVHEQYV. CDR3 nucleotides: TGTGCCAGCAGCCTCAGGGACAGGGTCCACGAGCAGTACGTC.

A few counts support this clonotype. The J gene is TRBJ2-2, the V gene TRBV7-2; 11 positions match TRBD1. The V segment lost 6 bases and the J segment 6 bases; nucleotides outside the gene matches: 9. The CDR3 spans 16 residues. Germline-derived CDR1 and CDR2 are SGHTA and FQGNSA. The CDR3 here is CASSWAPGQGAGELFF. CDR3 DNA sequence: TGTGCCAGCAGTTGGGCTCCGGGACAGGGGGCCGGGGAGCTGTTTTTT.

V gene TRBV10-3 combines with J gene TRBJ1-5; 8 bases align to TRBD1. Germline CDR1 ENHRY, CDR2 SYGVKD. J was trimmed by 9 bases and V by 10 bases; bases with no gene match: 11. The CDR3 sequence is 13 residues long. The CDR3 DNA sequence: TGTGCCACTCAGGGACAGGCGGTGGGGCCCCAGCATTTT. It specifies CATQGQAVGPQHF.

The chain recombines TRBV5-1 with TRBJ1-1; perhaps TRBD1 as D (5 bases). The ends were cut back, 4 bases at V and 4 bases at J, with 17 bases in the middle. Germline CDR1 and CDR2: SGHRS and YFSETQ. This CDR3 is built from 15 residues. The CDR3 nucleotides read TGCGCCAGCAGCGGGGCAGGGATACAGTTCACTGAAGCTTTCTTT. Translated, it gives CASSGAGIQFTEAFF.

This rearrangement joins TRBV5-6 to TRBJ2-2; D is unresolved. CDR1 is SGHDT and CDR2 is YYEEEE in the germline V gene. There are 13 residues in the CDR3. V lost 7 bases and J lost 3, with 10 bases in between. CDR3 nucleotides: TGTGCCAGCGGGATCATCTACACCGGGGAGCTGTTTTTT. Protein sequence: CASGIIYTGELFF.

This clonotype has only a few counts. In DNA, the CDR3 is TGTGCCAGCAGTTTCTACGGGACAATCAATGAGCAGTTCTTC. This encodes CASSFYGTINEQFF. The gene calls are TRBV12-3 or TRBV12-4 and TRBJ2-1, with a weak D call TRBD1 (6 bases). V gave up 3 bases and J gave up 6 bases, with 12 bases separating them. The CDR3 covers 14 residues.

This chain joins TRBV28 and TRBJ2-1; D perhaps matches TRBD2 (6 bases). CDR1 MDHEN and CDR2 SYDVKM come from the germline V gene. V was trimmed by 10 bases and J by 7 bases, leaving 14 bases between them. The CDR3 is 12 amino acids. The CDR3 nucleotides read TGTGCCATTCTGTCTGGGGGGAATGAGCAGTTCTTC. Its protein product is CAILSGGNEQFF. Complete variable domain (other parts from reference TRBV28 and TRBJ2-1): DVKVTQSSRYLVKRTGEKVFLECVQDMDHENMFWYRQDPGLGLRLIYFSYDVKMKEKGDIPEGYSVSREKKERFSLILESASTNQTSMYLCAILSGGNEQFFGPGTRLTVL.

This clonotype has more than one count but fewer than ten. The V and J genes are TRBV5-1 and TRBJ1-6, with TRBD1 matching over 10 bases. CDR1 SGHRS and CDR2 YFSETQ come from the germline V gene. The CDR3 totals 15 residues. J was trimmed by 7 bases and V by 4 bases; bases with no gene match: 5. The CDR3 sequence is CASSEGTGVNSPLHF. The DNA for the CDR3 is TGCGCCAGCAGCGAAGGGACAGGGGTAAATTCACCCCTCCACTTT.

The CDR3 DNA sequence: TGCGCCAGCAGCCAGATAGGGGGACAGGGGGCTGGCACCTTC. This translates into CASSQIGGQGAGTF. The chain uses TRBV4-3 and TRBJ1-2, with TRBD1 matching 12 bases. Germline V lookup: CDR1 LGHNA, CDR2 YSLEER. The CDR3 totals 14 residues. Trimming took 3 bases from V and 13 from J; bases not matched to a gene: 9.

This clonotype was seen ten or more times. This chain uses TRBV5-6 with TRBJ2-5; D may be TRBD1 (6 bases). The CDR3 contains 14 residues. Germline CDR1 reads SGHDT; CDR2 reads YYEEEE. Trimming pared 2 bases from V and 4 bases from J, leaving 12 bases between. For the CDR3, the DNA is TGTGCCAGCAGCTTCAAACAGGGCGGAGAGACCCAGTACTTC. Translation gives CASSFKQGGETQYF.

Only a few counts were recorded for this clonotype. The rearrangement links TRBV6-2 or TRBV6-3 to TRBJ2-5; D gene uncertain. The V end was cut by 8 bases, the J end by 1 base, with 11 bases between. This CDR3 contains 13 residues. The germline V gene has CDR1 MNHEY and CDR2 SVGEGT. CDR3: CASLGFGQETQYF. Here the CDR3 DNA reads TGTGCCAGCCTTGGGTTCGGCCAAGAGACCCAGTACTTC.

This clonotype is medium-sized in the sample. The chain uses TRBV12-3 or TRBV12-4 and TRBJ1-6; 9 bases match TRBD1. V trimming: 3 bases; J trimming: 7 bases; junction bases outside the gene matches: 4. The CDR3 runs 15 residues. The CDR3 DNA reads as TGTGCCAGCAGTTTTTTGGGACAGGGAAATTCACCCCTCCACTTT. Its translation is CASSFLGQGNSPLHF.

The chain links TRBV5-1 to TRBJ2-3; 10 bases fit TRBD2. The CDR3 has 17 residues. J lost 1 base, V lost 4 bases, and 9 bases had no gene match. Germline V lookup: CDR1 SGHRS, CDR2 YFSETQ. DNA for the CDR3: TGCGCCAGCAGCCCCATGTTCGGACTAGCGGGCACAGATACGCAGTATTTT. Translated, it gives CASSPMFGLAGTDTQYF.

The chain employs TRBV5-1 and TRBJ1-4, with D tentatively TRBD1 (5 bases). V was shortened by 5 bases and J by 6 bases, with 14 bases between the two germline ends. CDR1 is SGHRS and CDR2 is YFSETQ in the germline V gene. The CDR3 runs 14 residues. CDR3 loop: CASSSGEADEKLFF. CDR3 bases: TGCGCCAGCAGTTCGGGGGAGGCGGATGAAAAACTGTTTTTT.

This chain joins TRBV27 and TRBJ1-5; D is undetermined. The CDR3 has 14 residues. Trimming left V 5 bases short and J 3 bases short, with 11 bases between. CDR1 and CDR2 (germline): MNHEY, SMNVEV (reference sequence). The CDR3 spells CASSPRVNNQPQHF. CDR3 bases: TGTGCCAGCAGTCCTCGGGTAAACAATCAGCCCCAGCATTTT.

The chain uses TRBV18 and TRBJ2-1; TRBD1 matches at 9 bases. The germline CDR1 and CDR2 sequences are KGHSH and LQKENI. V lost 2 bases, J lost 5 bases, and 4 bases stayed unmatched. The CDR3 contains 15 residues. The CDR3 nucleotides are TGTGCCAGCTCACCAACAGGACAGGGGCACAATGAGCAGTTCTTC. Amino acids: CASSPTGQGHNEQFF.

This clonotype was seen ten or more times. The CDR3 sequence: CATSERGDNEQFF. The CDR3 DNA reads as TGTGCCACCAGTGAGCGAGGGGACAATGAGCAGTTCTTC. The rearrangement uses TRBV24-1 and TRBJ2-1; D tentatively fits TRBD1 or TRBD2 (5 bases each). This CDR3 has 13 residues. Germline V CDR1 and CDR2: KGHDR, SFDVKD. V was trimmed by 4 bases and J by 5 bases, leaving 8 bases between them.